This TCR beta chain emerged from a study of regulatory T cells in long-lasting Graves disease. The time point was: persistent/refractory GD, antithyroid drugs over 5 years with positive TRAb. After RNA was extracted from PBMCs, the TCR library was made from it. The CDR3 is 15 amino acids. The V and J ends lost 6 bases and 6 bases respectively, with 20 bases between them. At least ten counts were recorded for this clonotype. To make TCR beta libraries, researchers used iRepertoire HTBI primers and Arm-PCR of CDR3 regions. TCRdb redid the calling of the multiplex PCR reads with MiXCR, one entry per CDR3 protein. The sample holds about half a million distinct CDR3 sequences; 20% to 25% are singletons and the top ten take roughly 14%.

The clonotype comes from a female donor with Graves disease. Sequencing was performed on peripheral blood mononuclear cells (PBMCs), taken when the disease was refractory, from a patient treated with antithyroid drugs. J is TRBJ1-2 and V is TRBV12-3 or TRBV12-4; D is possibly TRBD1 (5 bases). This chain's CDR3 is CASRPSVGRWDGYTF. In DNA, the CDR3 is TGTGCCAGCAGACCCTCCGTGGGGCGATGGGATGGCTACACCTTC.